Following are 2 T cell receptor beta chains from one sample sequenced in a study of PD-1 blockade in mismatch repair-deficient tumors. Profiled with immunoSEQ multiplex PCR; TCRdb holds only in-frame clones, not every one. The table records roughly 80,000 clones, 81% of them present only once. Here the sequenced sample was peripheral blood, taken 12 weeks after starting pembrolizumab. Source of these receptors: an adult with mismatch repair-deficient cancer.

V gene TRBV7-3 combines with J gene TRBJ2-1; TRBD1 matches 7 bases. V was clipped by 5 bases and J by 6 bases; unmatched bases: 7. Germline V CDR1 and CDR2: SGHTA, FQGTGA. CDR3 length equals 14 residues. Here the CDR3 DNA reads TGTGCCAGCAGCCCTGACAGGGTTGGCAATGAGCAGTTCTTC. Amino acids: CASSPDRVGNEQFF.

This clone has only a few counts. CDR3 region: CASILVTYPYNTEAFF. The DNA of the CDR3 is TGTGCCAGCATTCTAGTCACTTATCCGTACAACACTGAAGCTTTCTTT. The chain uses TRBV7-9 and TRBJ1-1, with D unresolved. This CDR3 spans 16 amino acids. The germline V gene has CDR1 SEHNR and CDR2 FQNEAQ (reference sequence). V was shortened by 7 bases and J by 2 bases, with 20 bases between the two germline ends.